A single sample is the source of the 26 T cell receptor beta chains below, sequenced in a study of T cells in Graves' hyperthyroidism and ophthalmopathy. Using RNA transcripts as the source, TCR beta CDR3 regions were amplified. First-round RT-PCR with HTBI primers amplified the TCR CDR3 region. One entry per CDR3 protein, called by TCRdb with MiXCR from the multiplex PCR reads. The sample lists some 570,000 distinct CDR3 sequences; approximately 15% were seen once. Source material: blood. The receptors shown here come from a woman between 18 and 30 years old with Graves' ophthalmopathy.

This clonotype was recorded a few times. The rearrangement uses TRBV5-1 and TRBJ1-1; 9 nucleotides align to TRBD1. This CDR3 spans 15 amino acids. V shed 0 bases, J shed 2 bases, and the junction held 2 bases outside the gene matches. The V gene's germline CDR1 is SGHRS and CDR2 YFSETQ. The CDR3 is CASSLGDRENTEAFF. The CDR3 DNA reads as TGCGCCAGCAGCTTGGGGGACAGGGAAAACACTGAAGCTTTCTTT.

The sample holds many counts of this clonotype. The chain links TRBV27 to TRBJ2-1; TRBD2 aligns across 7 bases. After removal of 9 bases from V and 4 bases from J, the junction contained 9 bases not matched to a gene. CDR3 length: 14 residues. The V gene's germline CDR1 is MNHEY and CDR2 SMNVEV (reference sequence). The CDR3 region has the DNA TGTGCCAGTCGAGCCGGGAGGAATTACAATGAGCAGTTCTTC. As protein: CASRAGRNYNEQFF.

There are many counts of this clonotype. This rearrangement joins TRBV7-3 to TRBJ2-7; no clear D. With 4 bases removed from V and 3 bases from J, the gap between germline ends came to 7 bases. The germline V gene encodes CDR1 SGHTA and CDR2 FQGTGA. This CDR3 has 12 residues. CDR3 nucleotides: TGTGCCAGCAGCTACCTCCGCTACGAGCAGTACTTC. It is translated as CASSYLRYEQYF.

The chain has TRBV20-1 and TRBJ1-2; D not certain. Germline V gene sequence: CDR1 DFQATT, CDR2 SNEGSKA (reference sequence). The V gene lost 6 bases and the J gene lost 4 bases, with 18 bases spanning the gap. This CDR3 is 14 amino acids long. In DNA form, the CDR3 reads TGCAGTGCCCGCCCCATTGACCAGAGCTATGGCTACACCTTC. As protein: CSARPIDQSYGYTF.

This clonotype has at least ten counts. The J gene is TRBJ2-2, the V gene TRBV30, with D uncertain. In germline, CDR1 is GTSNPN, CDR2 SVGIG (reference sequence). This CDR3 spans 13 amino acids. V lost 1 base, J lost 1 base, and 4 bases lay in between. CDR3 protein: CAWSGLNTGELFF. CDR3 DNA: TGTGCCTGGAGTGGTCTGAACACCGGGGAGCTGTTTTTT.

This clonotype came up a few times. The rearrangement uses TRBV9 and TRBJ2-1; D perhaps matches TRBD1 (5 bases). The V end lost 3 bases, the J end lost 1 base, and 11 bases lay between the germline ends. Germline V gene sequence: CDR1 SGDLS, CDR2 YYNGEE. The CDR3 length is 15 residues. In DNA, the CDR3 is TGTGCCAGCAGCGAGGGGATAGCATCCTACAATGAGCAGTTCTTC. Protein product: CASSEGIASYNEQFF. The complete variable domain, with remaining parts taken from reference TRBV9 and TRBJ2-1, reads DSGVTQTPKHLITATGQRVTLRCSPRSGDLSVYWYQQSLDQGLQFLIQYYNGEERAKGNILERFSAQQFPDLHSELNLSSLELGDSALYFCASSEGIASYNEQFFGPGTRLTVL.

This clonotype has ten or more counts. The chain recombines TRBV6-1 with TRBJ2-7; D is possibly TRBD1 (6 bases). This CDR3 contains 14 residues. Trimming pared 5 bases from V and 4 bases from J, leaving 15 bases between. The germline V gene encodes CDR1 MNHNS and CDR2 SASEGT. The CDR3: CASSYGQGPYEQYF. DNA for the CDR3: TGTGCCAGCAGTTACGGCCAGGGGCCGTACGAGCAGTACTTC.

This clonotype was observed once. J is TRBJ2-7 and V is TRBV19, with 9 nucleotides matching TRBD1. Germline V gene data show CDR1 as LNHDA and CDR2 as SQIVND (reference sequence). The CDR3 covers 16 residues. J gave up 2 bases and V 9 bases, and 14 bases lay outside the gene matches. The CDR3 DNA reads TGTGCCAGCAGTGAACCCCCCGGGACAGGGACCTACGAGCAGTACTTC. It encodes CASSEPPGTGTYEQYF.

Only a few counts were recorded for this clonotype. A read error is possible here, since a much larger clone lies one base away. The CDR3 nucleotides read TGTGCCAGCAGCCTTGGCTGGGACTCCATCTTCTACGAGCAGTACTTC. It codes for CASSLGWDSIFYEQYF. The chain recombines TRBV3-1 with TRBJ2-7; a possible D gene is TRBD2 (6 bases). The V gene lost 4 bases and the J gene lost 3 bases, with 19 bases spanning the gap. The germline gives CDR1 LGHDT, CDR2 YNNKEL (reference sequence). This CDR3 region has 16 residues.

This clonotype was picked up many times. The CDR3 protein is CASSTGPRAAFF. For the CDR3, the DNA is TGTGCCAGTAGTACCGGCCCCCGGGCAGCTTTCTTT. V and J are TRBV19 and TRBJ1-1; D gene uncertain. The CDR3 has 12 residues. Germline V CDR1 and CDR2: LNHDA, SQIVND (reference sequence). The V end was cut by 4 bases, the J end by 10 bases, with 13 bases between.

This clonotype was counted many times. The genes are TRBV29-1 and TRBJ1-2, with D perhaps matching TRBD1 (6 bases). This CDR3 has 12 residues. V was shortened by 3 bases and J by 6 bases, with 11 bases between the two germline ends. Germline V gives CDR1 SQVTM, CDR2 ANQGSEA. Written as DNA, the CDR3 is TGCAGCGTTGAGGACAGACTACATGGCTACACCTTC. Amino acid sequence: CSVEDRLHGYTF.

This clonotype was seen many times. This sequence joins TRBV30 and TRBJ1-5, with D unclear. This CDR3 region has 14 residues. The V gene's germline CDR1 is GTSNPN and CDR2 SVGIG (reference sequence). The V and J ends lost 1 base and 3 bases respectively, with 10 bases between them. The CDR3 is CAWSAGPSNQPQHF. The CDR3 bases are TGTGCCTGGAGTGCCGGTCCTTCCAATCAGCCCCAGCATTTT.

This clonotype has just a few counts. V usage is TRBV18 and J usage is TRBJ1-4; TRBD1 is a possible D gene (6 bases). From germline, CDR1 is KGHSH and CDR2 LQKENI. Trimming pared 1 base from V and 3 bases from J, leaving 9 bases between. The CDR3 is 15 amino acids. In DNA form, the CDR3 reads TGTGCCAGCTCACCACAGGGGGGATCTAATGAAAAACTGTTTTTT. The encoded protein is CASSPQGGSNEKLFF.

This clonotype showed up many times. This chain connects TRBV7-8 to TRBJ1-2; D is ambiguous. Germline values: CDR1 SGHVS, CDR2 FQNEAQ. This CDR3 spans 15 amino acids. V dropped 2 bases and J dropped 0 bases, with 10 bases sitting between them. CDR3 sequence (DNA): TGTGCCAGCAGCTTAAATCCCACATCTAACTATGGCTACACCTTC. Translating it yields CASSLNPTSNYGYTF.

This clonotype has just a few counts. This chain links TRBV20-1 with TRBJ2-1; 12 bases match TRBD2. The ends lost 5 bases at V and 3 bases at J; junction bases unmatched: 8. Germline V CDR1 and CDR2: DFQATT, SNEGSKA (reference sequence). This CDR3 spans 16 amino acids. CDR3 DNA sequence: TGCAGTGCTGCCCTCCCTAGCGGGAGGGTCTACAATGAGCAGTTCTTC. It codes for CSAALPSGRVYNEQFF.

Ten or more counts support this clonotype. J is TRBJ1-2 and V is TRBV6-1, with D possibly matching TRBD1 (6 bases). The CDR3 consists of 14 residues. The germline V and J ends were trimmed by 7 bases and 2 bases, with 14 bases remaining between them. Germline loops: CDR1 MNHNS, CDR2 SASEGT. The CDR3 DNA follows: TGTGCCAGCACGGGGACATACACAAACTATGGCTACACCTTC. It is translated as CASTGTYTNYGYTF.

This clonotype was detected ten times or more. The rearrangement links TRBV20-1 to TRBJ2-7; 12 nucleotides line up with TRBD2. Germline V gene sequence: CDR1 DFQATT, CDR2 SNEGSKA (reference sequence). J was trimmed by 7 bases and V by 0 bases; bases with no gene match: 10. The CDR3 has 16 amino acids. CDR3 residues: CSARDVLAGGAGEQYF. The CDR3, as DNA: TGCAGTGCTAGAGATGTACTAGCGGGAGGAGCAGGGGAGCAGTACTTC.

Of note for this clonotype: A read error may explain this, as a much larger clone is one base away. The chain couples TRBV7-9 to TRBJ2-1; 7 bases are a match to TRBD1. CDR1 and CDR2 (germline): SEHNR, FQNEAQ (reference sequence). This CDR3 region has 15 residues. For the CDR3, the DNA is TGTGCCGGCAGCCTTCGGACAGGAGAATACAATGAGCAGTTCTTC. As protein: CAGSLRTGEYNEQFF.

This clonotype was seen repeatedly, ten times or more. The V call is TRBV12-3 or TRBV12-4, the J call TRBJ2-1, with 14 bases lining up with TRBD2. CDR3 length: 15 residues. V lost 6 bases and J lost 10; bases outside the gene matches: 8. The CDR3 DNA reads as TGTGCCAGCAGCAGACTAGCGGGAGGGCCGGGAGAGCAGTTCTTC. Residues: CASSRLAGGPGEQFF.

In its sample, this clonotype was seen many times. This sequence joins TRBV2 and TRBJ1-1, with a weak D call TRBD1 (6 bases). Germline CDR1 and CDR2: SNHLY and FYNNEI. The CDR3 spans 15 residues. Trimming left V 9 bases short and J 1 base short, with 18 bases between. The CDR3 bases are TGTGCCAGTCGGTGGGGGGCCGGTGCGAACACTGAAGCTTTCTTT. It encodes CASRWGAGANTEAFF. Full variable domain (rest looked up from reference TRBV2 and TRBJ1-1): EPEVTQTPSHQVTQMGQEVILRCVPISNHLYFYWYRQILGQKVEFLVSFYNNEISEKSEIFDDQFSVERPDGSNFTLKIRSTKLEDSAMYFCASRWGAGANTEAFFGQGTRLTVV.

This clonotype was picked up many times. V usage is TRBV2 and J usage is TRBJ1-1; 8 bases agree with TRBD1. Losses at the gene ends were 4 bases for V and 3 bases for J; bases not matched to a gene: 10. The germline gives CDR1 SNHLY, CDR2 FYNNEI. The CDR3 is made up of 16 amino acids. The CDR3: CASSGREDRAHTEAFF. Written as DNA, the CDR3 is TGTGCCAGCAGTGGACGGGAGGACAGGGCCCACACTGAAGCTTTCTTT.

The table lists this clonotype with many counts. V gene TRBV20-1 combines with J gene TRBJ2-5; 9 nucleotides agree with TRBD1. This CDR3 is built from 18 residues. CDR1 is DFQATT and CDR2 is SNEGSKA in the germline V gene (reference sequence). V dropped 1 base and J dropped 5; count of bases not matched to a gene: 17. This CDR3 is CSARGHRDREEGWETQYF. For the CDR3, the DNA is TGCAGTGCTAGAGGCCACCGGGACAGGGAGGAGGGGTGGGAGACCCAGTACTTC.

This clonotype was seen at least ten times. The V gene is TRBV28, the J gene TRBJ1-1, with 9 positions matching TRBD1. V dropped 3 bases and J dropped 6; count of bases not matched to a gene: 5. This CDR3 is 14 amino acids long. CDR1 and CDR2 (germline): MDHEN, SYDVKM. This CDR3 reads CASSFTGGSPEAFF. The CDR3 DNA follows: TGTGCCAGCAGTTTCACAGGGGGCTCTCCTGAAGCTTTCTTT.

Many counts were recorded for this clonotype. This chain uses TRBV12-3 or TRBV12-4 with TRBJ1-1, with 9 bases aligning to TRBD1. The CDR3 runs 14 residues. V was pared by 5 bases and J by 1 base, with 2 bases of the junction left unmatched. This CDR3 reads CASSPGQGNTEAFF. The CDR3 DNA is TGTGCCAGCAGTCCGGGACAGGGGAACACTGAAGCTTTCTTT.

This clonotype was recorded at least ten times. V gene TRBV2 combines with J gene TRBJ1-1, with D perhaps TRBD1 (5 bases). V was cut by 3 bases and J by 5 bases, with 10 bases left in between. Germline loops: CDR1 SNHLY, CDR2 FYNNEI. This CDR3 is 13 amino acids long. CDR3 in amino acids: CASSDWGWTEAFF. The CDR3 bases are TGTGCCAGCAGTGATTGGGGGTGGACTGAAGCTTTCTTT.

This clonotype was picked up many times. The chain has TRBV28 and TRBJ2-7, with D perhaps given as TRBD1 or TRBD2 (5 bases each). The CDR3 is 15 amino acids. The V gene lost 7 bases and the J gene lost 4 bases, with 20 bases spanning the gap. Germline values: CDR1 MDHEN, CDR2 SYDVKM. As DNA, the CDR3 is TGTGCCAGCAAAATAATGAGGGGCGCTAGGTACGAGCAGTACTTC. This translates into CASKIMRGARYEQYF.